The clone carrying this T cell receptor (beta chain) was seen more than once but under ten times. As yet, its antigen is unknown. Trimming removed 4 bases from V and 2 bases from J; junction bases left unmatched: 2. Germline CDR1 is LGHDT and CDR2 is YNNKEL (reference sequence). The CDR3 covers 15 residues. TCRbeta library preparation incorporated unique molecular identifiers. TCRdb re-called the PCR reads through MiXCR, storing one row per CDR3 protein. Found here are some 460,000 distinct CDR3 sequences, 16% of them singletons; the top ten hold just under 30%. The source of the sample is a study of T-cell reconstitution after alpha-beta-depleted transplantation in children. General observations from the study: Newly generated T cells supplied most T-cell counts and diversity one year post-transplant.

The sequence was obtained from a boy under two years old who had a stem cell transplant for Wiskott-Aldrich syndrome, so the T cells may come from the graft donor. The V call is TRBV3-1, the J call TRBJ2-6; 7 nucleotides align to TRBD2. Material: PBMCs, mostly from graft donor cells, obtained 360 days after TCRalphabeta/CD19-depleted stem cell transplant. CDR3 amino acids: CASSPTSAGANVLTF. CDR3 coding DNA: TGTGCCAGCAGCCCTACTAGCGCTGGGGCCAACGTCCTGACTTTC.